One sample yielded the 32 T cell receptor beta chains listed below, sequenced in a study of blood T cell repertoires in COVID-19 (dated by TCRdb to the early 2020s). To prepare the library, the immunoSEQ multiplex PCR assay was applied. TCRdb carries this immuneACCESS record with in-frame sequences only. Its versions omit some clonotypes, under half of them owing to an unresolved V gene in the studies checked, with the rest unexplained. Within this sample are hundreds of thousands of clones, with more than 75% of them counted one time only. The ten largest clones add up to 1% to 1.5% of the sample. Sample: peripheral blood. The receptors originated from a man between 70 and 80 years old with acute or convalescent COVID-19.

This rearrangement joins TRBV7-9 to TRBJ2-2, with D unresolved. Germline V gene lookup returns CDR1 SEHNR and CDR2 FQNEAQ (reference sequence). The CDR3 runs to 13 residues. V dropped 5 bases and J dropped 5 bases, with 9 bases sitting between them. CDR3 amino acids: CASSAILTGELFF. The DNA for the CDR3 is TGTGCCAGCAGCGCGATACTGACCGGGGAGCTGTTTTTT.

The J gene is TRBJ1-5, the V gene TRBV7-2; D not resolved. Germline CDR1 and CDR2: SGHTA and FQGNSA. This CDR3 comprises 14 residues. The ends were cut back, 1 base at V and 5 bases at J, with 9 bases in the middle. The CDR3 loop is CASSLGQVYQPQHF. The DNA for the CDR3 is TGTGCCAGCAGCTTAGGCCAGGTGTATCAGCCCCAGCATTTT.

This clone appeared a few times. V gene TRBV30 combines with J gene TRBJ1-6, with D perhaps TRBD1 (5 bases). The V gene's germline CDR1 is GTSNPN and CDR2 SVGIG (reference sequence). V was clipped by 4 bases and J by 10 bases, with 14 bases between them. The CDR3 is 13 amino acids. CDR3 DNA: TGTGCCTGGACGACTCAGGAGGGGTCACCCCTCCACTTT. This encodes CAWTTQEGSPLHF.

This clone was seen only a few times. Other DNA sequences from this sample encode an identical CDR3 as well. This chain joins TRBV18 and TRBJ1-1; D is unclear. This CDR3 comprises 13 residues. The germline gives CDR1 KGHSH, CDR2 LQKENI. V shed 2 bases and J shed 1 base, with 5 bases lying between them. The CDR3 loop is CASSPRGNTEAFF. In nucleotides, the CDR3 is TGTGCCAGCTCACCAAGAGGGAACACTGAAGCTTTCTTT.

The chain carries TRBV7-9 and TRBJ1-3, with D hard to call. CDR1 is SEHNR, CDR2 FQNEAQ, per germline (reference sequence). V shed 4 bases and J shed 0 bases, with 10 bases lying between them. CDR3 length: 15 residues. The CDR3: CASSYRGLSGNTIYF. In nucleotides, the CDR3 is TGTGCCAGCAGCTACCGCGGCCTCTCTGGAAACACCATATATTTT.

The rearrangement uses TRBV3-1 (or the pseudogene TRBV3-2) and TRBJ1-6, with 10 bases matching TRBD1. Losses at the gene ends were 4 bases for V and 9 bases for J; bases not matched to a gene: 6. The CDR3 runs to 15 residues. The germline V gene has CDR1 LGHDT and CDR2 YNNKEL (reference sequence). As DNA, the CDR3 is TGTGCCAGCAGCCCTCGACAGGGGGCTGGTTCACCCCTCCACTTT. It is translated as CASSPRQGAGSPLHF.

V gene TRBV4-2 combines with J gene TRBJ2-1; 11 nucleotides line up with TRBD2. In germline, CDR1 is LGHNA, CDR2 YNFKEQ. V lost 1 base, J lost 9 bases, and 8 bases stayed unmatched. CDR3 length: 16 amino acids. CDR3 region: CASSQGVAGGPGEQFF. The CDR3 coding sequence is TGTGCCAGCAGCCAAGGGGTAGCGGGGGGGCCGGGTGAGCAGTTCTTC.

Concerning this clone itself: At one end the junction does not follow the germline gene, possibly because of a read error. V gene TRBV30 combines with J gene TRBJ2-7; 11 bases align to TRBD1. This CDR3 spans 12 amino acids. In germline, CDR1 is GTSNPN, CDR2 SVGIG (reference sequence). The CDR3 DNA reads TGTGCCTGGAGTAAATTTGAGGGACAGGGGGGGTTC. Encoded protein: CAWSKFEGQGGF.

This chain connects TRBV28 to TRBJ1-1; no clear D. The germline gives CDR1 MDHEN, CDR2 SYDVKM. This CDR3 spans 11 amino acids. Between the trimmed V and J ends, which lost 8 bases and 4 bases, there was a span of 8 bases. The CDR3 DNA sequence: TGTGCCAGCTCTATAACCACTGAAGCTTTCTTT. It yields the protein CASSITTEAFF. Full variable domain (outside the CDR3, taken from reference TRBV28 and TRBJ1-1): DVKVTQSSRYLVKRTGEKVFLECVQDMDHENMFWYRQDPGLGLRLIYFSYDVKMKEKGDIPEGYSVSREKKERFSLILESASTNQTSMYLCASSITTEAFFGQGTRLTVV.

This clone has only one observation. The chain is built from TRBV6-6 and TRBJ1-4, with 7 bases matching TRBD1. Trimming took 6 bases from V and 4 from J; bases not matched to a gene: 5. The CDR3 length is 14 residues. Germline CDR1 is MNHNY and CDR2 is SVGAGI (reference sequence). CDR3 in DNA: TGTGCCAGCAGACTGGGACAGAATAATGAAAAACTGTTTTTT. Its translation: CASRLGQNNEKLFF.

This chain joins TRBV18 and TRBJ2-2, with D possibly matching TRBD1 (5 bases). CDR1 and CDR2 from the germline V gene are KGHSH and LQKENI. The CDR3 is made up of 17 amino acids. V lost 0 bases, J lost 1 base, and 12 bases lay in between. CDR3 coding DNA: TGTGCCAGCTCACCACCGTCAGCAGGGATGAACACCGGGGAGCTGTTTTTT. Amino acid sequence: CASSPPSAGMNTGELFF.

The V call is TRBV27, the J call TRBJ2-1, with TRBD2 as a possible D gene (6 bases). From germline, CDR1 is MNHEY and CDR2 SMNVEV (reference sequence). CDR3 size: 16 residues. The V and J ends lost 5 bases and 8 bases respectively, with 22 bases between them. The CDR3 nucleotides read TGTGCCAGCAGTACGCCACCGTCGGGAGCAGCGGATGAGCAGTTCTTC. This translates into CASSTPPSGAADEQFF.

The chain has TRBV10-3 and TRBJ2-7; 7 bases map to TRBD1. The CDR3 length is 14 residues. J was trimmed by 6 bases and V by 6 bases; bases with no gene match: 11. Germline CDR1 ENHRY, CDR2 SYGVKD. CDR3 bases: TGTGCCATCAGCCCGACAGGGCCGGTCGGCGAGCAGTACTTC. Protein: CAISPTGPVGEQYF.

This clone was detected only a few times. The gene calls are TRBV19 and TRBJ2-1, with 7 bases aligning to TRBD1. V shed 7 bases, J shed 4 bases, and the junction held 4 bases outside the gene matches. The CDR3 extends over 13 amino acids. Germline V CDR1 and CDR2: LNHDA, SQIVND (reference sequence). The CDR3 region is CASMGTEYNEQFF. CDR3 DNA sequence: TGTGCCAGTATGGGGACAGAATACAATGAGCAGTTCTTC.

The chain recombines TRBV7-2 with TRBJ2-5, with D perhaps matching TRBD2 (7 bases). CDR3 size: 14 residues. V was trimmed by 3 bases and J by 3 bases, leaving 11 bases between them. Germline V gene sequence: CDR1 SGHTA, CDR2 FQGNSA. CDR3 sequence reads: CASSLRGGEETQYF. The CDR3 nucleotides are TGTGCCAGCAGCTTGAGGGGGGGCGAAGAGACCCAGTACTTC.

The chain has TRBV5-1 and TRBJ2-3, with 9 positions matching TRBD1. Trimming cost V 2 bases and J 7 bases; bases outside gene matches: 8. The CDR3 spans 15 residues. The germline V gene has CDR1 SGHRS and CDR2 YFSETQ. The CDR3 sequence: CASSLNRGLRNTQYF. CDR3 in DNA: TGCGCCAGCAGCTTAAACAGGGGGCTACGAAATACGCAGTATTTT.

The chain joins TRBV7-2 to TRBJ2-5, with 8 bases aligning to TRBD2. V lost 1 base, J lost 5 bases, and 6 bases stayed unmatched. The CDR3 covers 15 residues. The germline CDR1 and CDR2 sequences are SGHTA and FQGNSA. DNA of the CDR3: TGTGCCAGCAGCTTAGGGGAGCGGGGGCTTGAGACCCAGTACTTC. Translated, it gives CASSLGERGLETQYF.

V gene TRBV14 combines with J gene TRBJ2-3; 8 bases line up with TRBD1. The CDR3 loop spans 15 amino acids. The J segment lost 8 bases and the V segment lost 1 base, leaving 8 bases of the junction unmatched. The germline V gene has CDR1 SGHDN and CDR2 FVKESK. CDR3 in DNA: TGTGCCAGCAGCCAAGTACAGGGGGGCCCTGGTACGCAGTATTTT. Translation: CASSQVQGGPGTQYF.

V usage is TRBV10-1 and J usage is TRBJ2-1, with D unclear. CDR1 and CDR2 (germline): WNHNN, SYGVQD (reference sequence). Trimming took off 5 bases at V and 6 bases at J, with 20 bases between the two ends. The CDR3 is 16 amino acids. As DNA, the CDR3 is TGCGCCAGCAGTCAGACGGCCGATACAGCTTTCAATGAGCAGTTCTTC. Encoded protein: CASSQTADTAFNEQFF.

The gene calls are TRBV28 and TRBJ1-6; 7 bases line up with TRBD1. V lost 5 bases, J lost 8 bases, and 15 bases stayed unmatched. Per the germline V gene, CDR1 is MDHEN and CDR2 is SYDVKM. This CDR3 is 17 amino acids long. The CDR3 bases are TGTGCCAGCAGTATCCCTTGGACAGGCGGTTTTGATTCACCCCTCCACTTT. It is translated as CASSIPWTGGFDSPLHF.

This clone was recorded only once. The genes are TRBV18 and TRBJ1-3; 8 bases map to TRBD1. The CDR3 is made up of 16 amino acids. Germline assignment: CDR1 KGHSH and CDR2 LQKENI. The V gene end was trimmed by 3 bases and the J gene end by 0 bases; junction bases not matched to a gene: 4. Here the CDR3 reads CASSPTTGASGNTIYF. The CDR3 bases are TGTGCCAGCTCACCTACGACAGGGGCCTCTGGAAACACCATATATTTT.

About this clone itself: The same CDR3 can be traced to other DNA sequences in this sample. The V call is TRBV25-1, the J call TRBJ1-4; 11 nucleotides match TRBD1. Germline assignment: CDR1 MGHDK and CDR2 SYGVNS. Losses at the gene ends were 6 bases for V and 8 bases for J; bases not matched to a gene: 2. CDR3 size: 13 residues. The CDR3 sequence: CASRGTGGEKLFF. The DNA of the CDR3 is TGTGCCAGCAGAGGGACAGGGGGGGAAAAACTGTTTTTT. Based on the CDR3 plus reference TRBV25-1 and TRBJ1-4, the full variable domain is EADIYQTPRYLVIGTGKKITLECSQTMGHDKMYWYQQDPGMELHLIHYSYGVNSTEKGDLSSESTVSRIRTEHFPLTLESARPSHTSQYLCASRGTGGEKLFFGSGTQLSVL.

This chain links TRBV29-1 with TRBJ1-1, with 7 bases identical to TRBD1. Germline assignment: CDR1 SQVTM and CDR2 ANQGSEA. The CDR3 loop spans 13 amino acids. V dropped 7 bases and J dropped 2; count of bases not matched to a gene: 7. The CDR3 DNA sequence: TGCAGCGCCACACAGGGGAGAAACACTGAAGCTTTCTTT. Its protein is CSATQGRNTEAFF. Complete variable domain (other parts from reference TRBV29-1 and TRBJ1-1): SAVISQKPSRDICQRGTSLTIQCQVDSQVTMMFWYRQQPGQSLTLIATANQGSEATYESGFVIDKFPISRPNLTFSTLTVSNMSPEDSSIYLCSATQGRNTEAFFGQGTRLTVV.

The rearrangement joins TRBV20-1 to TRBJ1-1; 9 nucleotides match TRBD1. V lost 3 bases and J lost 10; bases outside the gene matches: 15. Germline assignment: CDR1 DFQATT and CDR2 SNEGSKA (reference sequence). This CDR3 region has 15 residues. CDR3 nucleotides: TGCAGTGCTAGTTTTGGGACAGGGAGAACTGATGGAGCTTTCTTT. As protein: CSASFGTGRTDGAFF.

In this sample, this clone turned up a few times. CDR3 DNA sequence: TGTGCCAGCAGCCAAGTGAGGCGAACCATTCAGTACTTC. Protein: CASSQVRRTIQYF. The chain recombines TRBV3-1 (or the pseudogene TRBV3-2) with TRBJ2-4; D is undetermined. CDR1 and CDR2 (germline): LGHDT, YNNKEL (reference sequence). Trimming stripped 1 base from V and 9 bases from J, with 10 bases between. This CDR3 has 13 residues.

The chain recombines TRBV2 with TRBJ2-5; 9 bases are a match to TRBD2. With 3 bases clipped from V and 6 bases from J, the junction kept 2 bases outside the gene matches. Germline lookup yields CDR1 SNHLY and CDR2 FYNNEI. The CDR3 covers 13 residues. The CDR3: CASSDSGGQTQYF. For the CDR3, the DNA is TGTGCCAGCAGTGATAGCGGGGGACAGACCCAGTACTTC.

V is TRBV11-3 and J is TRBJ2-1; unclear D gene. The germline V gene encodes CDR1 SGHNT and CDR2 YENEEA. There are 13 residues in the CDR3. The ends were cut back, 1 base at V and 6 bases at J, with 7 bases in the middle. CDR3 amino acids: CASSLGRSNEQFF. Here the CDR3 DNA reads TGTGCCAGCAGCTTAGGCAGGTCCAATGAGCAGTTCTTC.

The CDR3 DNA reads TGTGCCACCAGCAGCAGGGGATCAACTAATGAAAAACTGTTTTTT. Translation: CATSSRGSTNEKLFF. The chain is built from TRBV15 and TRBJ1-4; tentative D call: TRBD1 (6 bases). This CDR3 comprises 15 residues. Trimming cost V 3 bases and J 0 bases, with 8 bases left between them. Germline assignment: CDR1 LNHNV and CDR2 YYDKDF (reference sequence).

The chain is built from TRBV27 and TRBJ1-6; D may be TRBD1 (5 bases). Per germline, CDR1 MNHEY and CDR2 SMNVEV (reference sequence). V was cut by 3 bases and J by 10 bases, with 13 bases left in between. This CDR3 spans 14 amino acids. This chain's CDR3 is CASSLMAGYSPLHF. As DNA, the CDR3 is TGTGCCAGCAGTTTGATGGCAGGGTACTCACCCCTCCACTTT.

V gene TRBV7-9 combines with J gene TRBJ2-1; 14 nucleotides agree with TRBD2. The CDR3 length is 16 residues. V trimming: 5 bases; J trimming: 12 bases; junction bases outside the gene matches: 12. From germline, CDR1 is SEHNR and CDR2 FQNEAQ (reference sequence). The CDR3 DNA sequence: TGTGCCAGCAGCCCTCTGGGGACTAGCGGGAGAGCTGGGCAGTTCTTC. Amino acid sequence: CASSPLGTSGRAGQFF.

The chain joins TRBV5-1 to TRBJ2-2, with 9 bases aligning to TRBD1. Germline CDR1 and CDR2: SGHRS and YFSETQ. The V and J ends lost 4 bases and 2 bases, in that order; junction bases with no gene match: 6. The CDR3 spans 16 residues. The CDR3 is CASSAPGQGNTGELFF. The CDR3 DNA reads TGCGCCAGCAGCGCGCCGGGACAGGGAAACACCGGGGAGCTGTTTTTT.

The gene calls are TRBV7-2 and TRBJ2-5, with 12 bases lining up with TRBD2. The CDR3 contains 15 residues. The V segment lost 2 bases and the J segment 7 bases; nucleotides outside the gene matches: 5. Germline CDR1 is SGHTA and CDR2 is FQGNSA. CDR3 residues: CASSLSLAGGVTQYF. CDR3 coding DNA: TGTGCCAGCAGCTTATCGCTAGCGGGGGGGGTGACCCAGTACTTC.